This T cell receptor beta chain was profiled in a study of CXCR3-negative and CXCR3-positive naive CD8 T cells. General study results and limits: Memory CD8+ cells showed much lower diversity, while both naive subsets displayed comparably high diversity. TRBV-TRBJ usage was alike in naive CXCR3-negative and CXCR3-positive cells but differed in memory cells. For the naive subsets, surface CD5 was similar, and TCR strength was inferred from TRB CDR3 properties.

As regards this clonotype: Its antigen remains unidentified.

Triplicates of 250,000 to 350,000 cells were sorted from each CD8+ T cell subset. cDNA libraries for TRB were generated by 5' RACE incorporating UMI labels. TCRdb re-called the 5' RACE reads; every CDR3 protein appears as one record, without DNA. The sample includes about 82,000 distinct CDR3 sequences. The CDR3 length is 12 residues. Sample: naive CXCR3- CD8+ T cells from blood. As for subset: CD45RO-CCR7+CD27+CD95- naive CD8+ T cells lacking CXCR3 (TNR3-). The rearrangement uses TRBV12-3 or TRBV12-4 and TRBJ2-7. The clonotype was recovered from a human donor in good health. Some clones in this sample may be carry-over from other donors' samples. CDR3 in amino acids: CASSDSPYEQYF.